The clone carrying this TCR beta chain was recorded at least ten times. The data originate from a study of blood T cells in healthy people across ages. Study as a whole: Researchers report that template switching captured about one barcoded beta molecule per two T cells.

It was with a sample-barcoded 5' primer and a J-beta primer mix that a second PCR of about 6 to 12 cycles was run. Samples each returned at least 3 million CDR3-containing paired-end reads. TCRdb ran MiXCR on the 5' RACE reads and lists one entry per CDR3 protein. Of 650,000 to 800,000 distinct CDR3 sequences listed, about 42% are singletons. The sequencing input was blood. The clonotype comes from a man between 60 and 70 years old in good health.

The CDR3 here is CASSPAGSSYEQYF. CDR3 DNA: TGTGCCAGCAGCCCCGCCGGAAGCTCCTACGAGCAGTACTTC. The V call is TRBV7-2, the J call TRBJ2-7; D uncertain. The CDR3 spans 14 residues. In germline, CDR1 is SGHTA, CDR2 FQGNSA. V lost 5 bases and J 0 bases, leaving 11 bases between the germline ends. Filled out from reference TRBV7-2 and TRBJ2-7, the complete variable domain reads GAGVSQSPSNKVTEKGKDVELRCDPISGHTALYWYRQSLGQGLEFLIYFQGNSAPDKSGLPSDRFSAERTGGSVSTLTIQRTQQEDSAVYLCASSPAGSSYEQYFGPGTRLTVT.